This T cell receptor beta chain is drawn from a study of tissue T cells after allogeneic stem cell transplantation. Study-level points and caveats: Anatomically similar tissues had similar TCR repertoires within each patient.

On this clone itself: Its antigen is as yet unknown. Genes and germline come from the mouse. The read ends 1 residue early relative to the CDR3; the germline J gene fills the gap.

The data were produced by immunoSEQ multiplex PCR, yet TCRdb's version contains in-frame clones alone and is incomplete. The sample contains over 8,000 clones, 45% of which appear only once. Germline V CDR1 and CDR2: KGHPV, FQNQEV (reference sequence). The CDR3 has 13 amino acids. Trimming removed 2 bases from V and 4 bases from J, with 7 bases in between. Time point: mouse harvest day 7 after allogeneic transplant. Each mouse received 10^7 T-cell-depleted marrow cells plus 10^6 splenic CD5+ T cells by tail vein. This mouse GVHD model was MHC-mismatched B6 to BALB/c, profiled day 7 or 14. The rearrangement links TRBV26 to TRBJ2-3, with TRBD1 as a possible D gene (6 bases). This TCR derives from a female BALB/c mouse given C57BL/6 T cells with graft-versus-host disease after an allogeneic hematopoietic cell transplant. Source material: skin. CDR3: CASSLTGPETLYF. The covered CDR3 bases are TGTGCCAGCAGTCTGACAGGGCCAGAAACGCTGTAT.